The clone carrying this TCR beta chain was detected a few times. The antigen remains unidentified. In TCRdb, the 5' RACE reads were re-called with MiXCR into one record per CDR3 protein. The table includes 35,000 to 45,000 distinct CDR3 sequences, about 5.6% detected once. Germline-derived CDR1 and CDR2 are SQVTM and ANQGSEA. The CDR3 length is 11 residues. The V gene end was trimmed by 8 bases and the J gene end by 6 bases; junction bases not matched to a gene: 5. The data derive from a study of early T cells in non-severe SARS-CoV-2 infection. Findings and limits, study-wide: Matching with VDJdb favored anti-spike CD8 responses (missing private and CD4 specificities).

The V and J genes are TRBV29-1 and TRBJ2-3; 7 bases match TRBD1. The sequence derives from an adult who was a healthcare worker with PCR-confirmed SARS-CoV-2 infection or an uninfected control (not recorded which). The specimen sequenced was whole blood. In DNA form, the CDR3 reads TGCAGCCCCGTCAGGGGGGATACGCAGTATTTT. Its protein is CSPVRGDTQYF.